The 18 T cell receptor beta chains below were found in one sample sequenced in a study of T cells after somatic rescue of genetic block. The method was immunoSEQ multiplex PCR; TCRdb's version includes in-frame clones alone and lacks a portion of them. Among 85,000 to 100,000 clones listed, 80% to 90% were seen once. The specimen sequenced was peripheral blood mononuclear cells (PBMCs). The receptors originated from a young woman.

The chain uses TRBV4-3 and TRBJ2-2; D tentatively fits TRBD1 or TRBD2 (5 bases each). Trimming cost V 3 bases and J 6 bases, with 11 bases left between them. This CDR3 spans 14 amino acids. Germline values: CDR1 LGHNA, CDR2 YSLEER. The CDR3 region is CASSQPGPAGELFF. CDR3 bases: TGCGCCAGCAGCCAGCCGGGGCCAGCCGGGGAGCTGTTTTTT.

The chain employs TRBV4-3 and TRBJ2-5; 7 bases align to TRBD2. Trimming at V came to 0 bases and at J to 4 bases, leaving 11 bases not matched to a gene. This CDR3 region has 17 residues. The germline V gene has CDR1 LGHNA and CDR2 YSLEER. The CDR3 loop reads CASSQELGGSEAETQYF. CDR3 coding DNA: TGCGCCAGCAGCCAAGAGCTCGGGGGGAGTGAAGCAGAGACCCAGTACTTC.

This chain uses TRBV7-9 with TRBJ1-3; D might be TRBD1 (5 bases). V lost 2 bases and J lost 2, with 16 bases in between. This CDR3 contains 17 residues. Germline CDR1 reads SEHNR; CDR2 reads FQNEAQ (reference sequence). The chain's CDR3 is CASSLLTVGGTGNTIYF. CDR3 bases: TGTGCCAGCAGCTTACTTACGGTGGGGGGAACTGGAAACACCATATATTTT.

This clone was seen only a few times. The chain combines TRBV16 with TRBJ1-5; possibly TRBD1 for D (5 bases). CDR1 and CDR2 from the germline V gene are KGHSY and FQNENV. Trimming took 2 bases from V and 5 from J, leaving 10 bases between them. This CDR3 comprises 14 residues. The CDR3 sequence is CASSQGSRDQPQHF. For the CDR3, the DNA is TGTGCCAGCAGCCAAGGTAGCAGGGATCAGCCCCAGCATTTT.

The chain employs TRBV27 and TRBJ2-1; unclear D gene. The CDR3 has 11 amino acids. Germline CDR1 MNHEY, CDR2 SMNVEV (reference sequence). V lost 0 bases, J lost 8 bases, and 2 bases lay in between. The DNA for the CDR3 is TGTGCCAGCAGTTTATCCCATGAGCAGTTCTTC. It is translated as CASSLSHEQFF.

This rearrangement joins TRBV9 to TRBJ2-2; D is perhaps TRBD2 (5 bases). CDR3 length: 16 residues. The germline CDR1 and CDR2 sequences are SGDLS and YYNGEE. The V and J ends lost 0 bases and 1 base respectively, with 10 bases between them. The CDR3 bases are TGTGCCAGCAGCGTAGTGCGGACTCAGAACACCGGGGAGCTGTTTTTT. Its protein is CASSVVRTQNTGELFF.

The V gene is TRBV5-6, the J gene TRBJ2-3, with 10 bases matching TRBD2. The length of the CDR3 is 18 residues. Germline CDR1 is SGHDT and CDR2 is YYEEEE. V lost 5 bases to trimming and J lost 5 bases; unmatched junction nucleotides: 17. CDR3 sequence: CASRKEAPSGSVGDTQYF. The CDR3 nucleotides are TGTGCCAGCAGAAAGGAGGCCCCTAGCGGGAGCGTCGGAGATACGCAGTATTTT.

The rearrangement uses TRBV9 and TRBJ2-1; 13 bases match TRBD2. The germline gives CDR1 SGDLS, CDR2 YYNGEE. The V segment lost 3 bases and the J segment 7 bases; nucleotides outside the gene matches: 7. The length of the CDR3 is 16 residues. The CDR3 region has the DNA TGTGCCAGCAGCGCACGGACTAGCGGGAGTGAAAATGAGCAGTTCTTC. Amino acid sequence: CASSARTSGSENEQFF.

The genes are TRBV29-1 and TRBJ2-2; 9 bases fit TRBD1. The CDR3 has 15 amino acids. The germline gives CDR1 SQVTM, CDR2 ANQGSEA. J lost 6 bases, V lost 7 bases, and 12 bases had no gene match. CDR3 region: CSARWGQGWAGELFF. The DNA of the CDR3 is TGCAGCGCCCGGTGGGGACAGGGATGGGCCGGGGAGCTGTTTTTT.

The CDR3 is CASSPLFSGWAYNEQFF. Here the CDR3 DNA reads TGTGCCAGCAGTCCCCTTTTCAGCGGGTGGGCCTACAATGAGCAGTTCTTC. V gene TRBV27 combines with J gene TRBJ2-1, with D possibly matching TRBD2 (6 bases). Germline CDR1 and CDR2: MNHEY and SMNVEV (reference sequence). Trimming shortened V by 5 bases and J by 2 bases, and 19 bases separated the two germline ends. There are 17 residues in the CDR3.

The chain carries TRBV19 and TRBJ2-1, with 8 bases identical to TRBD1. CDR1 LNHDA and CDR2 SQIVND come from the germline V gene (reference sequence). J lost 0 bases, V lost 3 bases, and 4 bases had no gene match. The CDR3 is made up of 16 amino acids. The CDR3: CASSILQGGSYNEQFF. CDR3 bases: TGTGCCAGTAGTATCCTACAGGGGGGCTCCTACAATGAGCAGTTCTTC.

On this clone: A junction boundary mismatches the germline segment, possibly from a read error. The DNA of the CDR3 is TGTGCCGGGAGCGGGAGGTACCCGTTCTTC. Translating gives CAGSGRYPFF. The chain carries TRBV30 and TRBJ2-1, with 9 nucleotides matching TRBD2. This CDR3 has 10 amino acids. Looked up from germline, CDR1 is GTSNPN and CDR2 is SVGIG (reference sequence).

This chain links TRBV4-2 with TRBJ2-7; maybe TRBD1 (5 bases). Germline V lookup: CDR1 LGHNA, CDR2 YNFKEQ. With 0 bases removed from V and 4 bases from J, the gap between germline ends came to 16 bases. The length of the CDR3 is 16 residues. CDR3 nucleotide sequence: TGTGCCAGCAGCCAAGAAGGGGCAGCCATCGATTACGAGCAGTACTTC. It translates to CASSQEGAAIDYEQYF.

The chain has TRBV4-3 and TRBJ1-2; D unresolved. This CDR3 comprises 13 residues. The V gene's germline CDR1 is LGHNA and CDR2 YSLEER. The V end was cut by 0 bases, the J end by 7 bases, with 9 bases between. The CDR3 protein is CASSQDLRGGYTF. In nucleotides, the CDR3 is TGCGCCAGCAGCCAAGATCTACGGGGTGGCTACACCTTC.

The genes are TRBV7-8 and TRBJ1-2; TRBD1 matches at 9 bases. This CDR3 has 16 amino acids. The germline V gene has CDR1 SGHVS and CDR2 FQNEAQ. V was pared by 6 bases and J by 8 bases, with 16 bases of the junction left unmatched. The CDR3 sequence: CASSRWIEGQGSGYTF. Written as DNA, the CDR3 is TGTGCCAGCAGTAGATGGATTGAGGGACAGGGATCCGGCTACACCTTC. Full variable domain (remainder filled in from reference TRBV7-8 and TRBJ1-2): GAGVSQSPRYKVAKRGQDVALRCDPISGHVSLFWYQQALGQGPEFLTYFQNEAQLDKSGLPSDRFFAERPEGSVSTLKIQRTQQEDSAVYLCASSRWIEGQGSGYTFGSGTRLTVV.

V gene TRBV6-6 combines with J gene TRBJ2-5, with D perhaps TRBD1 (5 bases). Trimming left V 0 bases short and J 5 bases short, with 13 bases between. Germline V lookup: CDR1 MNHNY, CDR2 SVGAGI (reference sequence). The CDR3 totals 15 residues. The CDR3 sequence is CASSYSNAGRETQYF. CDR3 bases: TGTGCCAGCAGTTACTCGAATGCAGGGCGGGAGACCCAGTACTTC.

This sequence joins TRBV9 and TRBJ2-7; no reliable D call. The CDR3 sequence is 15 residues long. In germline, CDR1 is SGDLS, CDR2 YYNGEE. V gave up 4 bases and J gave up 3 bases, with 17 bases separating them. CDR3 nucleotide sequence: TGTGCCAGCAGCCCTGGGGTGGCTCCTAACTACGAGCAGTACTTC. Translating it yields CASSPGVAPNYEQYF.

The V and J genes are TRBV6-6 and TRBJ1-5; D gene ambiguous. CDR1 is MNHNY and CDR2 is SVGAGI in the germline V gene (reference sequence). This CDR3 is 12 amino acids long. V was cut by 0 bases and J by 10 bases, with 7 bases left in between. The CDR3 DNA reads TGTGCCAGCAGTTACTCGCACGAACCCCAGCATTTT. It encodes CASSYSHEPQHF.